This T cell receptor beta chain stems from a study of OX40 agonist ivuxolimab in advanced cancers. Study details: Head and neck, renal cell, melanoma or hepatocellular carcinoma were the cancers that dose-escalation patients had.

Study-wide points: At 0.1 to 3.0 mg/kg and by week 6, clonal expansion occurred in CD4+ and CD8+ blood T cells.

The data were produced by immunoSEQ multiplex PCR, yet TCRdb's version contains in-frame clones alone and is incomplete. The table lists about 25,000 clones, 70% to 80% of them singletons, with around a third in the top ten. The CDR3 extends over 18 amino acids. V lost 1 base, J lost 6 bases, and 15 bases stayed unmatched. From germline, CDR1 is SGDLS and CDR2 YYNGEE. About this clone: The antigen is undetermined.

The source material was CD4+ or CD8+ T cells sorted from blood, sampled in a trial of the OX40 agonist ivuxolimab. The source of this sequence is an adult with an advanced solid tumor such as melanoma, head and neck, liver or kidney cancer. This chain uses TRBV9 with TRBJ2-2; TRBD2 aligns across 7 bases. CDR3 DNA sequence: TGTGCCAGCAGCGTATCGTGGGCTGCGGGAGTGGGGTCCGGGGAGCTGTTTTTT. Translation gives CASSVSWAAGVGSGELFF.